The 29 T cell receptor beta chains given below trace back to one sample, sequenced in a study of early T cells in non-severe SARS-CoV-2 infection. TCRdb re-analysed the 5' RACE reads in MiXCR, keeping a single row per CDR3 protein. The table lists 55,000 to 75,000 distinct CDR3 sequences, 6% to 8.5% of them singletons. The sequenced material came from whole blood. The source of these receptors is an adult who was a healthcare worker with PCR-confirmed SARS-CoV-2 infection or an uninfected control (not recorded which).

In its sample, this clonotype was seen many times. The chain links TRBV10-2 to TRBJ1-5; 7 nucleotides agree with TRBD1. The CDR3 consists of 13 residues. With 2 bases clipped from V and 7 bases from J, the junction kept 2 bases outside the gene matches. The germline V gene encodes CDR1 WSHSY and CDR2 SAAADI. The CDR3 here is CASSEQTGQPQHF. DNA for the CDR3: TGCGCCAGCAGTGAGCAGACAGGGCAGCCCCAGCATTTT.

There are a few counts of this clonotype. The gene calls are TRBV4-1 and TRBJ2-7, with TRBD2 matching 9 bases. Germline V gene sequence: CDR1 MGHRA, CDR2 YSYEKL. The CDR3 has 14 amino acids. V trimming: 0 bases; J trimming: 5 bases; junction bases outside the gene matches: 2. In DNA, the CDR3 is TGCGCCAGCAGCCAAGAAAGCGGGAGGAACGAGCAGTACTTC. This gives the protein CASSQESGRNEQYF.

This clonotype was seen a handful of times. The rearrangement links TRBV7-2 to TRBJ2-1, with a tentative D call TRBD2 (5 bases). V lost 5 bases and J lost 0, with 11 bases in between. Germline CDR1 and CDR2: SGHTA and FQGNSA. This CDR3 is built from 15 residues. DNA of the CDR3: TGTGCCAGCAGCACTTTTGGGAGCTCCTACAATGAGCAGTTCTTC. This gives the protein CASSTFGSSYNEQFF.

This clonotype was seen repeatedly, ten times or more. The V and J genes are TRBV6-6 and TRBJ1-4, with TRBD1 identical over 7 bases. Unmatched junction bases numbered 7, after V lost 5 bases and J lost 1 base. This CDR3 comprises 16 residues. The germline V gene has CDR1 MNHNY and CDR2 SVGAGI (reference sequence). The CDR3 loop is CASSEGGEGTNEKLFF. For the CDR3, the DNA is TGTGCCAGCAGTGAAGGGGGCGAGGGAACTAATGAAAAACTGTTTTTT.

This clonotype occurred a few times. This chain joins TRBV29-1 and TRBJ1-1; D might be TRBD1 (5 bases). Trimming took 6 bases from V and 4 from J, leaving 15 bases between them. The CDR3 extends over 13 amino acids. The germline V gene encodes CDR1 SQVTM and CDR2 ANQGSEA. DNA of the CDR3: TGCAGCGTCCGGGAGGGGCAGGTCACTGAAGCTTTCTTT. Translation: CSVREGQVTEAFF.

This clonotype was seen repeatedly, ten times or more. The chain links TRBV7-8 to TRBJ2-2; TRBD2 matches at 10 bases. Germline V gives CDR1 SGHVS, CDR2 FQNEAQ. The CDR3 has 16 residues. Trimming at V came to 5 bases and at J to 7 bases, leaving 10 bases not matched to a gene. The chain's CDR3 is CASSALAGGVGGELFF. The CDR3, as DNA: TGTGCCAGCAGCGCTTTAGCGGGAGGTGTTGGCGGGGAGCTGTTTTTT.

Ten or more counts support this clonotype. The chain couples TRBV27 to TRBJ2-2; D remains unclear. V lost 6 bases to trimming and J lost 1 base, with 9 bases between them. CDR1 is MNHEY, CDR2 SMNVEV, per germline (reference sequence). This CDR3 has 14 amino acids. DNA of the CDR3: TGTGCCAGCAGCAGGACGGAGAACACCGGGGAGCTGTTTTTT. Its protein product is CASSRTENTGELFF.

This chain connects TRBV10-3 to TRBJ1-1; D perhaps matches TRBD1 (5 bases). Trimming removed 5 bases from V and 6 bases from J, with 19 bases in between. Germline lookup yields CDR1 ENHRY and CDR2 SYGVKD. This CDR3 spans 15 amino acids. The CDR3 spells CAISTPGLQKAEAFF. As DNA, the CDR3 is TGTGCCATCAGTACGCCGGGACTCCAGAAAGCTGAAGCTTTCTTT.

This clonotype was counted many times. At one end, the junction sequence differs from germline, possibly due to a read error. The CDR3 DNA reads TGTGCCAGCAGAATGCCGGACAGGGTCAATCAGTCCCAGCATTTT. Protein sequence: CASRMPDRVNQSQHF. J is TRBJ1-5 and V is TRBV6-1; 8 nucleotides line up with TRBD1. Germline CDR1 and CDR2: MNHNS and SASEGT. The CDR3 is 15 residues long.

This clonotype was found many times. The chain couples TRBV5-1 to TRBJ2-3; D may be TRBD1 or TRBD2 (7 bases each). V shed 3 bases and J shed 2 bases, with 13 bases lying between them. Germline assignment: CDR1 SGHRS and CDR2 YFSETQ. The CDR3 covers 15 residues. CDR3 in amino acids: CASSWSGTATDTQYF. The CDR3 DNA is TGCGCCAGCAGCTGGAGCGGGACAGCCACAGATACGCAGTATTTT.

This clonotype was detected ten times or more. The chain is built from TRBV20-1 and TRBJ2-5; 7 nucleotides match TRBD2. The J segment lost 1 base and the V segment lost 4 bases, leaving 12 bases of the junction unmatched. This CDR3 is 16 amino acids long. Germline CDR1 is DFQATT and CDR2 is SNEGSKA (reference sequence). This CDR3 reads CSAKSGRDYTQETQYF. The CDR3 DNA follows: TGCAGTGCTAAGTCCGGGCGGGACTACACCCAAGAGACCCAGTACTTC.

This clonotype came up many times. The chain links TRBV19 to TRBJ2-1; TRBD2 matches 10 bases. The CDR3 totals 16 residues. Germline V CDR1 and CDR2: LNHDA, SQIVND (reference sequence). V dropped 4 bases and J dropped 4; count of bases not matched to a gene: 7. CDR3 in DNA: TGTGCCAGTAGTAAAGATCGGACTAGCGGTTACAATGAGCAGTTCTTC. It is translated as CASSKDRTSGYNEQFF.

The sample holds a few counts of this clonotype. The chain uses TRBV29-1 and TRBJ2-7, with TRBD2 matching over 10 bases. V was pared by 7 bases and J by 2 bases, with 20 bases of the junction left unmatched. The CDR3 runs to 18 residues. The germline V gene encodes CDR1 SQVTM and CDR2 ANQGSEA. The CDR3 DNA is TGCAGCGCTGGGAGATCAGCGACTAGCGGGCCAGGGGCCTACGAGCAGTACTTC. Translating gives CSAGRSATSGPGAYEQYF.

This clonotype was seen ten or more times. The CDR3 bases are TGTGCCAGCATCCCCGAGGCGGCCGGTCCCTACGAGCAGTACTTC. Translation: CASIPEAAGPYEQYF. This chain links TRBV7-9 with TRBJ2-7, with D unresolved. V was cut by 7 bases and J by 2 bases, with 18 bases left in between. Per the germline V gene, CDR1 is SEHNR and CDR2 is FQNEAQ (reference sequence). CDR3 length: 15 amino acids.

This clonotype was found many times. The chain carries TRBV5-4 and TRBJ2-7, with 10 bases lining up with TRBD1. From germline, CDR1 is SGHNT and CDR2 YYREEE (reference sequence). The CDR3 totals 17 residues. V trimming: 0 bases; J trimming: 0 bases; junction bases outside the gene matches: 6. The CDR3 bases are TGTGCCAGCAGCTTGGGGGGACAGGGGCTATTCTCCTACGAGCAGTACTTC. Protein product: CASSLGGQGLFSYEQYF.

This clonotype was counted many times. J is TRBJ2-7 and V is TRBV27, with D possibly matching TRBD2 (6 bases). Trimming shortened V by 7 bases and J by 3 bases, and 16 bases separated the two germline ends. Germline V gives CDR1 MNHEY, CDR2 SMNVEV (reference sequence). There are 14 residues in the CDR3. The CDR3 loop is CASKDSGVSYEQYF. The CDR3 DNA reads TGTGCCAGCAAAGATAGCGGCGTGAGCTACGAGCAGTACTTC.

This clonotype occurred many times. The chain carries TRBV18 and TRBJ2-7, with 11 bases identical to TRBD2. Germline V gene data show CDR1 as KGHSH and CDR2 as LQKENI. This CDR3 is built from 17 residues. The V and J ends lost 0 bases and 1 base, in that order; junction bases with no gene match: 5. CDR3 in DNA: TGTGCCAGCTCACCACCGGCTAGCGGGGGGATATCCTACGAGCAGTACTTC. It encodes CASSPPASGGISYEQYF.

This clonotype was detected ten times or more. CDR3 region: CASSFSPLAGTYEQYF. The CDR3 bases are TGCGCCAGCAGCTTCTCTCCACTAGCGGGGACCTACGAGCAGTACTTC. The chain couples TRBV5-1 to TRBJ2-7; 10 bases align to TRBD2. The CDR3 totals 16 residues. Trimming took 2 bases from V and 2 from J; bases not matched to a gene: 7. Germline V gives CDR1 SGHRS, CDR2 YFSETQ. Filled out from reference TRBV5-1 and TRBJ2-7, the complete variable domain reads KAGVTQTPRYLIKTRGQQVTLSCSPISGHRSVSWYQQTPGQGLQFLFEYFSETQRNKGNFPGRFSGRQFSNSRSEMNVSTLELGDSALYLCASSFSPLAGTYEQYFGPGTRLTVT.

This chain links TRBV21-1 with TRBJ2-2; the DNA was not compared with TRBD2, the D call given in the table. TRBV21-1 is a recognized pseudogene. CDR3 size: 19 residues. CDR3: CASSKEGTSGRVFTGELFF. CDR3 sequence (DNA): TGTGCCAGCAGCAAAGAGGGGACTAGCGGGAGAGTATTCACCGGGGAGCTGTTTTTT.

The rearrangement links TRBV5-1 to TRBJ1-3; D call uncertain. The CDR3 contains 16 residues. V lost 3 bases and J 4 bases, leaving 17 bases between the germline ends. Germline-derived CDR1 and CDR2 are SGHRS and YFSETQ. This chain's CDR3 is CASSSGWSLFGNTIYF. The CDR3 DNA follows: TGCGCCAGCAGCTCCGGATGGTCACTATTCGGAAACACCATATATTTT.

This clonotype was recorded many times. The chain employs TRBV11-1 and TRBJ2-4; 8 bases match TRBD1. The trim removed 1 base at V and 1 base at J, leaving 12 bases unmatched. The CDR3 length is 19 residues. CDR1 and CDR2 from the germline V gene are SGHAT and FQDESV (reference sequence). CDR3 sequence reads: CASSLGDPGGYRAKNIQYF. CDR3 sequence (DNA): TGTGCCAGCAGCTTAGGGGACCCAGGGGGCTACCGGGCCAAAAACATTCAGTACTTC.

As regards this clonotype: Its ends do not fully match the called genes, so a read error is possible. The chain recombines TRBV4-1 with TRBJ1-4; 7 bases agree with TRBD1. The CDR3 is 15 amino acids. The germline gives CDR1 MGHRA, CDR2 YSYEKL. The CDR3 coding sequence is TGTGCCAGCAGCCGCACAGGGGCCGCGGGAGAAAAACTGTTTTTT. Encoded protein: CASSRTGAAGEKLFF.

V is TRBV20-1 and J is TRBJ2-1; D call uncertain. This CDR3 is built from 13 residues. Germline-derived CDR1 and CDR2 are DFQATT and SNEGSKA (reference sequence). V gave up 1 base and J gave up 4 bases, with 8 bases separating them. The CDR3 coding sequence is TGCAGTGCTAGAGGACACCTATACAATGAGCAGTTCTTC. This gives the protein CSARGHLYNEQFF.

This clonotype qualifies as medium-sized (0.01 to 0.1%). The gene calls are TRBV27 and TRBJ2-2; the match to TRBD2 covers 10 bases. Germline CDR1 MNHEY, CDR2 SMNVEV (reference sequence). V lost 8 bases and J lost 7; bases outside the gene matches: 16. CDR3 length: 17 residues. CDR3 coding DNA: TGTGCCAGCGGCCCGAAAGGAGCGGGAGGGCCGATCGGGGAGCTGTTTTTT. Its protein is CASGPKGAGGPIGELFF.

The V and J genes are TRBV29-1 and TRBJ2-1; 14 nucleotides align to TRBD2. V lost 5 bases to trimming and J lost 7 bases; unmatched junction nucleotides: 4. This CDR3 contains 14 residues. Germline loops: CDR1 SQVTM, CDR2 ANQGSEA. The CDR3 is CSVLGLAGENEQFF. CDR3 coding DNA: TGCAGCGTTCTGGGACTAGCGGGAGAGAATGAGCAGTTCTTC.

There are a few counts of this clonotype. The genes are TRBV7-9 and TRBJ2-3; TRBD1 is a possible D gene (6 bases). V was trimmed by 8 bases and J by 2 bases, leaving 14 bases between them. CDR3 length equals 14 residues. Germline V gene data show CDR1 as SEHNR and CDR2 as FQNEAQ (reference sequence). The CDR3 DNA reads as TGTGCCAGCTCACAGGGCCTGTCCACAGATACGCAGTATTTT. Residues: CASSQGLSTDTQYF. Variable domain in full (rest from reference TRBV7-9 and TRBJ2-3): DTGVSQNPRHKITKRGQNVTFRCDPISEHNRLYWYRQTLGQGPEFLTYFQNEAQLEKSRLLSDRFSAERPKGSFSTLEIQRTEQGDSAMYLCASSQGLSTDTQYFGPGTRLTVL.

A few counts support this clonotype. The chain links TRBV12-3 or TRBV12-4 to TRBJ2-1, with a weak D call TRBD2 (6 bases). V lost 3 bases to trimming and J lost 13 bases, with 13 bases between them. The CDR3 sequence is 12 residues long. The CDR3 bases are TGTGCCAGCAGTTTGTTACGGGAGTTTCAGTTCTTC. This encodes CASSLLREFQFF.

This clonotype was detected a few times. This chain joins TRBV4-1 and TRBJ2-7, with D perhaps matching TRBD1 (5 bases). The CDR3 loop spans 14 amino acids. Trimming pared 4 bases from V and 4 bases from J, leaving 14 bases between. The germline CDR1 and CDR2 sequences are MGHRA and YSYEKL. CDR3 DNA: TGCGCCAGCAGCCCCAGGGCCCCAGGATACGAGCAGTACTTC. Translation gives CASSPRAPGYEQYF.

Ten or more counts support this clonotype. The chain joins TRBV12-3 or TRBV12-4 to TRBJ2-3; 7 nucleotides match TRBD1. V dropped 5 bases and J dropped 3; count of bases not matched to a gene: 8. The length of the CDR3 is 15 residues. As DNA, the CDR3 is TGTGCCAGCAGTCCCCTGACAGGGACAACAGATACGCAGTATTTT. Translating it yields CASSPLTGTTDTQYF.